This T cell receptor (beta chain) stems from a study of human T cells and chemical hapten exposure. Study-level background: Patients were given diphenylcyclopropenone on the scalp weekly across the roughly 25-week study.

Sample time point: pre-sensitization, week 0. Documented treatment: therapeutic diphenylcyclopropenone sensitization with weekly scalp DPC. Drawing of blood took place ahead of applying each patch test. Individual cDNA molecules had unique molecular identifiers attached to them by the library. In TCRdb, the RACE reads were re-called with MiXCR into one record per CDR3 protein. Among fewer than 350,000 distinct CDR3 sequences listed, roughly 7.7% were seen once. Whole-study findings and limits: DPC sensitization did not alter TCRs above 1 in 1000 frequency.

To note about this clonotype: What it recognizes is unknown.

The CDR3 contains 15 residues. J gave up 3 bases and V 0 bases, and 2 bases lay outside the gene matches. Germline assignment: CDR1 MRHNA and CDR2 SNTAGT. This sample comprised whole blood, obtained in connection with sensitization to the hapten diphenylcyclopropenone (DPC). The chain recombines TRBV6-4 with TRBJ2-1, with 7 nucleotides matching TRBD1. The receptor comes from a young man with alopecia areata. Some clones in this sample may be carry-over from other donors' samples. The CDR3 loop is CASSDSAGGYNEQFF. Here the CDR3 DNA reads TGTGCCAGCAGTGACTCGGCAGGGGGCTACAATGAGCAGTTCTTC.